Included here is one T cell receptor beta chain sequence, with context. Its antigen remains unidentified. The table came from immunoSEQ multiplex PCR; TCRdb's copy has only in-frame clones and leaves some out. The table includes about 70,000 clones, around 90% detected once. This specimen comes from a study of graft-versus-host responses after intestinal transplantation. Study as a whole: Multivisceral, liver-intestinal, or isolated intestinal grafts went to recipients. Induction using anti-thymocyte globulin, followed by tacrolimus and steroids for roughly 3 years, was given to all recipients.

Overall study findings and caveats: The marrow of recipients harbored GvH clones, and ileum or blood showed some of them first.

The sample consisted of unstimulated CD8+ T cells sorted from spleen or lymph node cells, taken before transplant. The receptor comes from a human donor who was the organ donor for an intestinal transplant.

Here the CDR3 DNA reads TGTGCCAGCAGCCTAACTAGCGGGGAGCTCAGGGAGCAGTTCTTC. It specifies CASSLTSGELREQFF. The chain employs TRBV11-2 and TRBJ2-1; 10 bases align to TRBD2. This CDR3 spans 15 amino acids. Losses at the gene ends were 5 bases for V and 10 bases for J; bases not matched to a gene: 11. Germline V CDR1 and CDR2: SGHAT, FQNNGV.